The source of this T cell receptor beta chain is a study of monozygotic twins with inflammatory bowel disease. The study, taken as a whole, reports: The study found lower TCRbeta diversity (inverse Simpson) in IBD patients than in healthy co-twins. With others, IBD patients shared fewer clonotypes than healthy twins did, especially with disease activity. Comparison of concordant versus discordant twins revealed no difference in repertoire similarity, possibly due to limited power.

Researchers put TCRalpha and TCRbeta cDNA through two nested PCRs lasting 16 and 9 cycles. TCRdb reprocessed the 5' RACE reads; each CDR3 protein has one entry and no DNA is given. The sample table sets out approximately 400,000 distinct CDR3 sequences. Regarding this clonotype: The antigen remains unidentified.

The sample comprised blood. The origin of this receptor is a human donor with ulcerative colitis or Crohn's disease, or a healthy co-twin of an affected twin (not recorded which).

The CDR3 protein is CASSLGGRGHNSPLHF. V usage is TRBV5-1 and J usage is TRBJ1-6. The CDR3 totals 16 residues. Per the germline V gene, CDR1 is SGHRS and CDR2 is YFSETQ.